This note documents a single TCR beta chain sequence. Germline-derived CDR1 and CDR2 are SGHTS and YDEGEE. CDR3 size: 14 residues. Trimming left V 0 bases short and J 5 bases short, with 9 bases between. This specimen comes from a study of blood T cell repertoires in COVID-19. About the study: Acute and convalescent COVID-19 specimens originated in the United States, Italy and Spain. Sample material is recorded as cDNA or gDNA derived from T cells, B-cell-depleted T cells, or PBMCs.

The authors' processing: Reference gene primer amplification gave nucleated cell count estimates. The table came from immunoSEQ multiplex PCR; TCRdb's copy has only in-frame clones and leaves some out. V and J calls and clone size come straight from that table; D and trimming were deduced from the DNA. The repertoire holds fewer than 400,000 clones, 85% seen once, with about 3.6% in the top ten. The rearrangement joins TRBV5-8 to TRBJ1-5; D perhaps matches TRBD1 (5 bases). Material for sequencing was peripheral blood. This TCR was sampled from a woman between 18 and 29 years old with acute or convalescent COVID-19. The CDR3, as DNA: TGTGCCAGCAGCTTGGAGCAGGGCCATCAGCCCCAGCATTTT. This translates into CASSLEQGHQPQHF.